Listed below are T cell receptor beta chains from one sample, sequenced in a study of cytomegalovirus exposure and HLA in healthy donors. Produced via immunoSEQ multiplex PCR; TCRdb's table is partial and in-frame only. The sample holds about 340,000 clones, 86% seen once. The sample was PBMCs. The receptors shown here come from a woman in her late teens or twenties in good health and CMV-seronegative. CDR3s leave out the opening cysteine and the closing phenylalanine or tryptophan. The D gene is left open where the match is weak.

V,D,J,CDR3
TRBV20-1,NA,TRBJ1-1,SAREDTEAF
TRBV7-2,NA,TRBJ2-1,ASSLTTDGPEQF
TRBV6-4,TRBD2,TRBJ2-1,ASSVTSGSYNEQF
TRBV6-1,TRBD2,TRBJ2-7,ASIPLAGDSYEQY
TRBV28,NA,TRBJ2-1,ASSPRVEVYNEQF
TRBV28,NA,TRBJ2-7,ASSFGLHAYEQY
TRBV19,TRBD2,TRBJ2-7,ASSITPESGRAGEQY
TRBV5-4,TRBD1,TRBJ1-1,ASRSDRGNTEAF
TRBV9,NA,TRBJ2-2,ASSVGGRVYTGELF
TRBV28,NA,TRBJ2-7,ASSPNFYEQY
TRBV7-6,NA,TRBJ2-3,ASSLGHTDTQY
TRBV6-5,NA,TRBJ1-1,ASSRGGNTEAF
TRBV9,TRBD2,TRBJ2-3,ASSSGLAGTDTQY
TRBV30,TRBD1,TRBJ1-2,AWSRGTGTNYGYT
TRBV19,NA,TRBJ2-2,ASTLDGAITGELF
TRBV27,TRBD2,TRBJ2-3,ASSWETSSTAADTQY
TRBV7-8,NA,TRBJ2-7,ASRDTFYEQY
TRBV9,NA,TRBJ1-5,ASSRGDQPQH
TRBV2,NA,TRBJ2-5,ARTSYSQEGETQY
TRBV6-5,NA,TRBJ1-5,ASSWTVNQPQH
TRBV11-2,TRBD1,TRBJ2-3,ASSLSGQATDTQY
TRBV2,TRBD2,TRBJ2-2,ASNPSGYITGELF
TRBV2,TRBD2,TRBJ2-7,ASSEALFSGRFYEQY
TRBV18,TRBD1,TRBJ2-5,ASSPAAGGEETQY
TRBV28,NA,TRBJ1-3,ASSPWQGQTDTIY
TRBV10-3,TRBD1,TRBJ2-7,AIWEGDRGTYEQY
TRBV27,TRBD2,TRBJ2-5,ASSLVGRVETQY
TRBV7-9,NA,TRBJ1-2,ASSLASTAYGYT
TRBV2,TRBD2,TRBJ2-5,ASRPGLAGGQETQY
TRBV6-1,TRBD2,TRBJ2-7,ASSGLASREQY
TRBV10-3,NA,TRBJ2-7,AISEISTGLAYEQY
TRBV5-1,TRBD1,TRBJ1-2,ASSWGTAPNYGYT
TRBV28,TRBD2,TRBJ2-3,ASSPPRWREGDTQY
TRBV4-3,TRBD1,TRBJ1-2,ASSQEPGGGYT
TRBV11-2,NA,TRBJ1-5,ASSLTSEGVQPQH
TRBV28,TRBD2,TRBJ2-1,ASTSGTRYNEQF
TRBV5-1,NA,TRBJ2-1,ASSLHARGGVNEQF
TRBV9,NA,TRBJ2-7,ASSVGGDDYEQY
TRBV12-5,TRBD1,TRBJ2-7,ASGLEQGAEQY
TRBV28,TRBD1,TRBJ1-5,ATHGTVGMGNQPQH
TRBV9,TRBD1,TRBJ2-7,ASSASNRGDYEQY
TRBV27,TRBD2,TRBJ2-1,ASMTSEGYNEQF
TRBV7-2,TRBD2,TRBJ2-1,ASSSGLVGWEQF
TRBV28,NA,TRBJ2-7,ASSLPRGAGDEQY